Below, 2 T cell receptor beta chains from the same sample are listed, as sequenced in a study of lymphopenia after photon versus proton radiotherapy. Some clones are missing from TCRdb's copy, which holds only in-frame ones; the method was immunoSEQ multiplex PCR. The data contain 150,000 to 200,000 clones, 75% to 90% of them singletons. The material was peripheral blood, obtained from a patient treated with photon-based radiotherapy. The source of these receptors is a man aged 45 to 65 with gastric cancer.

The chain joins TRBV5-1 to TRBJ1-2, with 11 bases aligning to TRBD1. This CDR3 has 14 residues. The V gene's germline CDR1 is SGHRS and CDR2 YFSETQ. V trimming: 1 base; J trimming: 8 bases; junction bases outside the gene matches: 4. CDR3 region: CASSLSGQGGGYTF. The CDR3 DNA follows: TGCGCCAGCAGCTTGTCGGGACAGGGGGGAGGCTACACCTTC. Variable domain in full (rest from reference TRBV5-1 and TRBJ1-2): KAGVTQTPRYLIKTRGQQVTLSCSPISGHRSVSWYQQTPGQGLQFLFEYFSETQRNKGNFPGRFSGRQFSNSRSEMNVSTLELGDSALYLCASSLSGQGGGYTFGSGTRLTVV.

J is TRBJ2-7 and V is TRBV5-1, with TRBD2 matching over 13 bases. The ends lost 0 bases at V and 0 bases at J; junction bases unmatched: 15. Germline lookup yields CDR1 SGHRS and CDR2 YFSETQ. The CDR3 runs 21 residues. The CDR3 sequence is CASSLGRGLAGLRDNSYEQYF. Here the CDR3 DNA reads TGCGCCAGCAGCTTGGGACGGGGACTAGCGGGACTAAGGGATAACTCCTACGAGCAGTACTTC. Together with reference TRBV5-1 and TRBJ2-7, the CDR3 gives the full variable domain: KAGVTQTPRYLIKTRGQQVTLSCSPISGHRSVSWYQQTPGQGLQFLFEYFSETQRNKGNFPGRFSGRQFSNSRSEMNVSTLELGDSALYLCASSLGRGLAGLRDNSYEQYFGPGTRLTVT.